This T cell receptor beta chain appears in the sequencing data of a study of blood T cell repertoires in COVID-19. Study information: Sources were T cells, B-cell-depleted T cells, or PBMCs; the material itself was cDNA or gDNA.

Trimming cost V 3 bases and J 4 bases; bases outside gene matches: 5. Germline V gene sequence: CDR1 LGHNA, CDR2 YSLEER. This CDR3 region has 14 residues. TCRdb's table, derived via immunoSEQ multiplex PCR, lists solely in-frame clones and lacks some. The top ten clones hold around 5.1% of a sample with 200,000 to 300,000 clones, around 87% of them seen once. This chain joins TRBV4-3 and TRBJ1-2, with TRBD1 matching 7 bases. The sequence was collected from a woman aged 55 to 70 with COVID-19, enrolled during active disease. Material: peripheral blood. This chain's CDR3 is CASSHQQGIYGYTF. CDR3 sequence (DNA): TGCGCCAGCAGCCACCAACAGGGGATCTATGGCTACACCTTC.